This T cell receptor (beta chain) was recovered during a study of T cell responses to AZD1222 COVID-19 vaccine (TCRdb year 2021). With regard to the full study: TCR sequencing covered roughly 230 trial participants: 200 to 220 given two doses of AZD1222 and 26 given two doses of MenACWY control vaccine. Trial participants were enrolled into age subgroups of 18-55, 56-69 and 70-plus years, which contained 148, 28 and 57 TCR-sequenced participants, respectively. The paper's findings and limits, for the study overall: Only a handful of AZD1222 recipients were SARS-CoV-2 seropositive at baseline, limiting conclusions about previously exposed vaccinees. Participants were mostly white British, with more females than males. The authors suggested clonal diversity may have been underestimated. Because no day 14 peak-response samples were available, repertoires were characterized only after the peak T cell response. Reportedly, almost half of the unique spike-specific TCRs recognized epitopes lying outside the regions that are mutated in the B.1.351 and B.1.1.7 variants. Vaccine-associated CD4 TCRs spanned the whole spike protein, with dominant responses in regions 160-218 and 743-854. In the small 56-69-year group, the increase in depth fell short of significance, most likely because of low power. After two AZD1222 doses, spike-specific TCR breadth and depth were significantly higher than at day 0 and than in MenACWY recipients.

Interpreted using the paper, the time point label stands for: about 28 days (+/-7) after the second vaccine dose. AZD1222 recipients given second doses at about 4 weeks or at about 12 weeks were pooled, since spike-specific TCR depth and breadth were not found to differ between the two schedules. Vaccinee samples were obtained from the UK trials COV001 and COV002, which included a single-blind randomized controlled phase 2/3 trial of AZD1222 (ChAdOx1 nCoV-19) in healthy adults. For TCRbeta chain sequencing, PBMC samples from trial participants were taken at day 0 and at day 28 after the second dose. The CDR3 regions of human TCRbeta chains were analyzed by immunosequencing. As for the original processing: TCRs in the repertoires were matched against a reference library of SARS-CoV-2-specific TCRs that had been generated with the MIRA antigen-specificity platform. Breadth was defined as the fraction of unique TCRs that were SARS-CoV-2-associated. Depth was defined as the fraction of total T cells that were SARS-CoV-2-associated. Using the MIRA data, each spike-specific TCR was mapped to the spike region that the TCR reacts to and placed in a CD4 or CD8 class. Log10-transformed breadth and depth values were compared by one-way ANOVA with Sidak's multiple comparisons tests. The clones in this table, taken by TCRdb from immuneACCESS, are in-frame only. Not every clone is retained; where verified, under half of the shortfall comes from an unresolved V gene, and the cause of the rest is unknown. V and J calls and clone size follow that table, whereas D and trimming were derived from the DNA. This sample comprises roughly 98,000 clones, roughly 83% of them detected only once. In total, the top ten clones hold approximately 14% of the sample.

The CDR3 sequence holds 15 residues, the cysteine and phenylalanine included. Only CDR3 DNA remains: 45 bases, in frame from the first base. Relative to germline, V is 4 bases shorter and J is 6 bases shorter, with 13 bases between their ends. The germline V gene specifies SNHLY as CDR1 and FYNNEI as CDR2. For this clone: No antigen is known for it. Qualities for individual bases were not recorded, and no much larger clone is one base off.

Sequencing used peripheral blood, obtained 28 days after the second AZD1222 dose. The receptor was isolated from an adult who received the AZD1222 COVID-19 vaccine. The rearranged segments are TRBV2 and TRBJ1-6; TRBD1 is possibly the D segment (5 matching bases). The CDR3 protein is CASSGQGSGNSPLHF. The DNA reads as follows: TGTGCCAGCAGTGGTCAGGGTTCGGGTAATTCACCCCTCCACTTT.